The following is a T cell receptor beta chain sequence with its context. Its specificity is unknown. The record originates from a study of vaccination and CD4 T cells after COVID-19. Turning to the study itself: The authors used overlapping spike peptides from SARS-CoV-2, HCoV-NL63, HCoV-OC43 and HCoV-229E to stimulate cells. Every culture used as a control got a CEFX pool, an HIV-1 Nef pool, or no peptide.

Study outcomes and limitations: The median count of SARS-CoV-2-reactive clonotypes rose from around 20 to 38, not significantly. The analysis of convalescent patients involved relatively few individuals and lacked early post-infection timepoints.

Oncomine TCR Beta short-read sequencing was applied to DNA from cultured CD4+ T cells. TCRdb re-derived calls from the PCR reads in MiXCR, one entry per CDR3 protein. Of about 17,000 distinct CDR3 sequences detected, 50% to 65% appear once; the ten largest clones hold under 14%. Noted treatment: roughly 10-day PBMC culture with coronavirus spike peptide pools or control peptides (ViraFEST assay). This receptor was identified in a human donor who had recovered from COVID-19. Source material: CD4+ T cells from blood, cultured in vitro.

CDR3 region: CASSIGRGASNQPQHF. The CDR3 bases are TGTGCCAGTAGTATAGGCCGGGGCGCGAGCAATCAGCCCCAGCATTTT. This chain joins TRBV19 and TRBJ1-5; a weak D match, TRBD1 (5 bases). In germline, CDR1 is LNHDA, CDR2 SQIVND (reference sequence). CDR3 length: 16 amino acids. Trimming removed 1 base at V and 1 base at J, with 11 bases between. Filled out from reference TRBV19 and TRBJ1-5, the complete variable domain reads DGGITQSPKYLFRKEGQNVTLSCEQNLNHDAMYWYRQDPGQGLRLIYYSQIVNDFQKGDIAEGYSVSREKKESFPLTVTSAQKNPTAFYLCASSIGRGASNQPQHFGDGTRLSIL.